The 18 T cell receptor beta chains presented below share a single source sample, sequenced in a study of blood T cell repertoires in COVID-19. TCRdb keeps only in-frame clones here, not all; method: immunoSEQ multiplex PCR. The sample lists roughly 130,000 clones; about four fifths were seen once. Sequenced: PBMCs or T cells enriched from blood (not recorded which). Receptors were obtained from a young woman who had recovered from COVID-19.

The rearrangement joins TRBV5-4 to TRBJ1-5, with D hard to call. Germline CDR1 and CDR2: SGHNT and YYREEE (reference sequence). The ends were cut back, 1 base at V and 2 bases at J, with 10 bases in the middle. The length of the CDR3 is 15 residues. This CDR3 reads CASSLRVPGNQPQHF. As DNA, the CDR3 is TGTGCCAGCAGCTTGCGGGTGCCGGGCAATCAGCCCCAGCATTTT.

The V and J genes are TRBV7-2 and TRBJ1-6; no clear D gene. Germline-derived CDR1 and CDR2 are SGHTA and FQGNSA. The CDR3 loop spans 13 amino acids. V was clipped by 1 base and J by 10 bases, with 8 bases between them. The CDR3 sequence is CASSLDGESPLHF. CDR3 coding DNA: TGTGCCAGCAGCTTAGACGGAGAATCACCCCTCCACTTT. Full variable domain (missing parts from reference TRBV7-2 and TRBJ1-6): GAGVSQSPSNKVTEKGKDVELRCDPISGHTALYWYRQSLGQGLEFLIYFQGNSAPDKSGLPSDRFSAERTGGSVSTLTIQRTQQEDSAVYLCASSLDGESPLHFGNGTRLTVT.

The J gene is TRBJ2-7, the V gene TRBV9; the match to TRBD2 covers 10 bases. The CDR3 is made up of 16 amino acids. V gave up 0 bases and J gave up 2 bases; unmatched junction bases: 5. CDR1 is SGDLS and CDR2 is YYNGEE in the germline V gene. This chain's CDR3 is CASSVDPSGRPYEQYF. DNA of the CDR3: TGTGCCAGCAGCGTAGACCCTAGCGGGAGACCCTACGAGCAGTACTTC.

J is TRBJ2-7 and V is TRBV2, with D possibly being TRBD1 (5 bases). Trimming left V 8 bases short and J 1 base short, with 15 bases between. The germline V gene has CDR1 SNHLY and CDR2 FYNNEI. This CDR3 is built from 14 residues. CDR3 in DNA: TGTGCCAGCCAAGATCAGGGCTCTTCCTACGAGCAGTACTTC. Its protein is CASQDQGSSYEQYF.

This chain joins TRBV6-5 and TRBJ2-7, with 9 positions matching TRBD1. CDR1 and CDR2 from the germline V gene are MNHEY and SVGAGI. This CDR3 has 14 residues. Trimming cost V 6 bases and J 2 bases; bases outside gene matches: 5. The CDR3 bases are TGTGCCAGCAGCCGGACAGGGGTAACCTACGAGCAGTACTTC. As protein: CASSRTGVTYEQYF.

This chain connects TRBV24-1 to TRBJ2-7; D remains unclear. This CDR3 has 11 residues. The V end lost 5 bases, the J end lost 3 bases, and 4 bases lay between the germline ends. Per the germline V gene, CDR1 is KGHDR and CDR2 is SFDVKD. The CDR3 region has the DNA TGTGCCACCAGTGCGGGCTACGAGCAGTACTTC. Translated: CATSAGYEQYF.

V and J are TRBV28 and TRBJ1-2, with D possibly being TRBD1 (5 bases). V shed 11 bases and J shed 2 bases, with 12 bases lying between them. The length of the CDR3 is 12 residues. Germline V gene data show CDR1 as MDHEN and CDR2 as SYDVKM. The CDR3 here is CALRTPNYGYTF. DNA of the CDR3: TGTGCCCTCCGGACACCCAACTATGGCTACACCTTC.

In DNA form, the CDR3 reads TGTGCCAGCAGTTCAGGGGGAAGATACGAGCAGTACTTC. It yields the protein CASSSGGRYEQYF. The chain employs TRBV6-5 and TRBJ2-7; the match to TRBD1 covers 7 bases. The CDR3 extends over 13 amino acids. The V gene's germline CDR1 is MNHEY and CDR2 SVGAGI. The V and J ends lost 4 bases and 4 bases, in that order; junction bases with no gene match: 4.

The CDR3 is CASSQDWAGGPTDTQYF. In nucleotides, the CDR3 is TGTGCCAGCAGCCAAGATTGGGCGGGAGGGCCCACAGATACGCAGTATTTT. The chain uses TRBV4-2 and TRBJ2-3, with TRBD2 identical over 9 bases. CDR1 and CDR2 (germline): LGHNA, YNFKEQ. The CDR3 is 17 residues long. V shed 0 bases, J shed 2 bases, and the junction held 6 bases outside the gene matches.

The chain is built from TRBV4-3 and TRBJ1-6; tentatively, D is TRBD1 (5 bases). The germline V gene has CDR1 LGHNA and CDR2 YSLEER. V gave up 1 base and J gave up 9 bases, with 13 bases separating them. The CDR3 sequence is 15 residues long. In nucleotides, the CDR3 is TGCGCCAGCAGCCAAGTGGTAGGGGCAAGTTCACCCCTCCACTTT. This encodes CASSQVVGASSPLHF.

V is TRBV7-2 and J is TRBJ1-2; maybe TRBD1 (5 bases). CDR1 and CDR2 from the germline V gene are SGHTA and FQGNSA. This CDR3 is 14 amino acids long. V was pared by 5 bases and J by 4 bases, with 14 bases between. The chain's CDR3 is CASSPQVDIYGYTF. The CDR3 bases are TGTGCCAGCAGCCCCCAAGTGGACATCTATGGCTACACCTTC.

The gene calls are TRBV27 and TRBJ1-2, with 7 bases aligning to TRBD1. V dropped 5 bases and J dropped 7; count of bases not matched to a gene: 10. Germline CDR1 and CDR2: MNHEY and SMNVEV (reference sequence). The CDR3 loop spans 14 amino acids. The CDR3 loop reads CASSPTGFLGGYTF. CDR3 bases: TGTGCCAGCAGTCCGACAGGGTTTCTCGGTGGCTACACCTTC.

CDR3 sequence (DNA): TGTGCCAGCAGCTTAGGTCAGGGTAGTGAATTAACAATGGGCTACACCTTC. It is translated as CASSLGQGSELTMGYTF. V usage is TRBV7-9 and J usage is TRBJ1-2, with D possibly matching TRBD1 (5 bases). Looked up from germline, CDR1 is SEHNR and CDR2 is FQNEAQ (reference sequence). V was clipped by 1 base and J by 8 bases, with 23 bases between them. The CDR3 consists of 17 residues.

The V call is TRBV28, the J call TRBJ2-1; D is unresolved. V was pared by 6 bases and J by 1 base, with 4 bases between. The CDR3 is 12 residues long. Germline V CDR1 and CDR2: MDHEN, SYDVKM. The DNA of the CDR3 is TGTGCCAGCAGCCTTTCCTACAATGAGCAGTTCTTC. It yields the protein CASSLSYNEQFF.

This clone was found once. The chain links TRBV28 to TRBJ1-6, with 7 nucleotides matching TRBD1. The CDR3 runs 15 residues. CDR1 and CDR2 (germline): MDHEN, SYDVKM. The V segment lost 3 bases and the J segment 8 bases; nucleotides outside the gene matches: 7. CDR3 protein: CASSFRQGSHSPLHF. CDR3 DNA sequence: TGTGCCAGCAGTTTCCGACAGGGTAGCCATTCACCCCTCCACTTT.

V is TRBV7-3 and J is TRBJ2-1, with D possibly TRBD2 on 5 matching bases. The germline V gene encodes CDR1 SGHTA and CDR2 FQGTGA. V was trimmed by 0 bases and J by 6 bases, leaving 15 bases between them. This CDR3 is 16 amino acids long. This CDR3 is CASSLTGGSLGNEQFF. The DNA for the CDR3 is TGTGCCAGCAGCTTAACTGGAGGCTCGCTGGGCAATGAGCAGTTCTTC.

The CDR3 is CASSLGQVPGNEQFF. CDR3 in DNA: TGTGCCAGCAGTTTAGGACAGGTCCCAGGCAATGAGCAGTTCTTC. The chain has TRBV28 and TRBJ2-1; 7 bases are shared with TRBD1. The V and J ends lost 2 bases and 6 bases, in that order; junction bases with no gene match: 7. The CDR3 covers 15 residues. CDR1 is MDHEN and CDR2 is SYDVKM in the germline V gene.

The chain employs TRBV12-3 or TRBV12-4 and TRBJ2-7; D ambiguous. Between the trimmed V and J ends, which lost 2 bases and 1 base, there was a span of 3 bases. There are 12 residues in the CDR3. CDR3: CASSLLSYEQYF. CDR3 in DNA: TGTGCCAGCAGTTTACTTTCCTACGAGCAGTACTTC.